This passage covers 23 T cell receptor beta chains from one sample sequenced in a study of CD8 T cells in Susac syndrome (dated by TCRdb to the late 2010s). The library came from the immunoSEQ multiplex PCR assay. RNA was extracted with the RNeasy kit and roughly 0.45 to 1 ug was reverse transcribed using random hexamers. TCRdb ran its own pipeline on the public reads, namely fastp trimming at Q25 and MiXCR clone calling, and kept in-frame beta chains. Here each entry gathers all rows of one CDR3 protein and keeps the most common genes and DNA. The sample table holds around 200,000 distinct CDR3 sequences, of which 85% to 95% were seen once. Of the sample, about 0.1% falls within the top ten clones. Sample: CD4+ T cells from PBMCs. These receptors all stem from a human donor in good health.

The chain links TRBV5-1 to TRBJ1-1; D gene uncertain. The CDR3 covers 15 residues. Germline V lookup: CDR1 SGHRS, CDR2 YFSETQ. With 4 bases removed from V and 4 bases from J, the gap between germline ends came to 17 bases. CDR3 nucleotides: TGCGCCAGCAGCGCCCAACCCGGAGATGGCACTGAAGCTTTCTTT. Protein product: CASSAQPGDGTEAFF.

This sequence joins TRBV7-9 and TRBJ2-3; D might be TRBD1 or TRBD2, each matching 6 bases. Germline lookup yields CDR1 SEHNR and CDR2 FQNEAQ (reference sequence). The CDR3 has 14 amino acids. The V gene lost 8 bases and the J gene lost 0 bases, with 12 bases spanning the gap. CDR3: CASPGASSTDTQYF. DNA for the CDR3: TGTGCCAGCCCGGGGGCTTCCAGCACAGATACGCAGTATTTT.

This chain uses TRBV9 with TRBJ2-5; TRBD2 aligns across 7 bases. V lost 0 bases and J lost 2; bases outside the gene matches: 7. The germline CDR1 and CDR2 sequences are SGDLS and YYNGEE. This CDR3 is built from 16 residues. CDR3 nucleotides: TGTGCCAGCAGCGTAGCTGGTGGCGGGGGACAAGAGACCCAGTACTTC. Its protein product is CASSVAGGGGQETQYF.

This clonotype came up once. J is TRBJ1-2 and V is TRBV28; D gene ambiguous. The CDR3 covers 15 residues. In germline, CDR1 is MDHEN, CDR2 SYDVKM. Deletions cut 3 bases from V and 5 bases from J, with 16 bases between. CDR3 sequence (DNA): TGTGCCAGCAGTTTCTCCGACCCAGCGTTATATGGCTACACCTTC. It is translated as CASSFSDPALYGYTF.

This clonotype was seen more than once but under ten times. This chain connects TRBV9 to TRBJ2-1, with D possibly being TRBD1 or TRBD2 (5 bases each). The germline V and J ends were trimmed by 0 bases and 3 bases, with 10 bases remaining between them. CDR3 size: 15 residues. Looked up from germline, CDR1 is SGDLS and CDR2 is YYNGEE. CDR3 nucleotides: TGTGCCAGCAGCGTAGACGGGACGGGCTACAATGAGCAGTTCTTC. Protein: CASSVDGTGYNEQFF.

J is TRBJ1-2 and V is TRBV9, with 9 bases lining up with TRBD1. The J segment lost 4 bases and the V segment lost 6 bases, leaving 10 bases of the junction unmatched. The CDR3 has 15 amino acids. Germline V CDR1 and CDR2: SGDLS, YYNGEE. CDR3 loop: CASKGQGRGLYGYTF. The DNA of the CDR3 is TGTGCCAGCAAGGGACAGGGTCGAGGTCTCTATGGCTACACCTTC.

This sequence joins TRBV6-6 and TRBJ2-7; D is ambiguous. CDR1 is MNHNY, CDR2 SVGAGI, per germline (reference sequence). Trimming removed 7 bases from V and 4 bases from J, with 14 bases in between. The CDR3 is made up of 13 amino acids. The CDR3 loop reads CASTESPGYEQYV. DNA for the CDR3: TGTGCCAGCACCGAGAGCCCAGGATACGAGCAGTACGTC.

The CDR3 bases are TGCAGTGCCATAGGTTTAGATGAGCAGTTCTTC. It specifies CSAIGLDEQFF. This chain links TRBV20-1 with TRBJ2-1; no reliable D call. Trimming stripped 6 bases from V and 8 bases from J, with 11 bases between. The CDR3 length is 11 residues. Germline loops: CDR1 DFQATT, CDR2 SNEGSKA (reference sequence).

In this sample, this clonotype turned up once. The rearrangement joins TRBV4-1 to TRBJ2-7; TRBD1 aligns across 8 bases. This CDR3 spans 14 amino acids. Germline V lookup: CDR1 MGHRA, CDR2 YSYEKL. Germline trimming cut 6 bases from V and 3 bases from J; bases unmatched to any gene: 7. CDR3 coding DNA: TGCGCCAGCAGAGAATCACAGGGGGTCTACGAGCAGTACGTC. Protein product: CASRESQGVYEQYV.

The chain uses TRBV20-1 and TRBJ2-7; 8 nucleotides line up with TRBD1. The V and J ends lost 3 bases and 3 bases, in that order; junction bases with no gene match: 4. Per the germline V gene, CDR1 is DFQATT and CDR2 is SNEGSKA (reference sequence). The CDR3 runs 13 residues. CDR3 residues: CSASGQGDYEQYV. The CDR3 DNA reads as TGCAGTGCTAGCGGACAGGGTGACTACGAGCAGTACGTC.

The V gene is TRBV20-1, the J gene TRBJ2-3, with D possibly being TRBD1 or TRBD2 (5 bases each). This CDR3 contains 14 residues. Trimming removed 1 base from V and 0 bases from J, with 8 bases in between. CDR1 DFQATT and CDR2 SNEGSKA come from the germline V gene (reference sequence). The CDR3 region has the DNA TGCAGTGCTAGAGGGGGGATAAGCACAGATACGCAGTATTTT. Translated: CSARGGISTDTQYF.

The chain employs TRBV20-1 and TRBJ2-3, with 10 bases aligning to TRBD2. This CDR3 region has 20 residues. With V trimmed by 1 base and J by 1 base, 17 bases remained unmatched. The V gene's germline CDR1 is DFQATT and CDR2 SNEGSKA (reference sequence). CDR3 in DNA: TGCAGTGCTAGAGGCCCCAGTAGAGCGGGAGGGCGGTTTGGCACAGATACGCAGTATTTT. The encoded protein is CSARGPSRAGGRFGTDTQYF.

V usage is TRBV5-1 and J usage is TRBJ2-7; no clear D gene. V lost 0 bases and J lost 3, with 4 bases in between. The germline gives CDR1 SGHRS, CDR2 YFSETQ. The CDR3 has 12 residues. The CDR3 DNA is TGCGCCAGCAGCTTGGAGGGCTACGAGCAGTACTTC. Translated, it gives CASSLEGYEQYF.

This chain connects TRBV2 to TRBJ2-5, with D tentatively TRBD2 (7 bases). This CDR3 comprises 13 residues. Germline CDR1 and CDR2: SNHLY and FYNNEI. V gave up 6 bases and J gave up 5 bases, with 13 bases separating them. CDR3 residues: CASRGGAPETQYF. The CDR3 DNA sequence: TGTGCCAGCAGGGGGGGGGCACCTGAGACCCAGTACTTC.

The rearrangement links TRBV20-1 to TRBJ2-5, with 7 bases lining up with TRBD1. Germline CDR1 and CDR2: DFQATT and SNEGSKA (reference sequence). CDR3 length: 13 amino acids. The junction had 3 bases not matched to a gene; V was cut back by 1 base and J by 4 bases. CDR3 in DNA: TGCAGTGCTAGAGTGTCAGGGGGAGAGACCCAGTACTTC. It is translated as CSARVSGGETQYF.

The J gene is TRBJ2-1, the V gene TRBV2, with D possibly being TRBD2 (6 bases). This CDR3 region has 13 residues. Germline V gene lookup returns CDR1 SNHLY and CDR2 FYNNEI. V was shortened by 9 bases and J by 9 bases, with 18 bases between the two germline ends. The CDR3 here is CASIGTSFVEQFF. Here the CDR3 DNA reads TGTGCCAGTATCGGGACTTCCTTTGTTGAGCAGTTCTTC.

The V and J genes are TRBV29-1 and TRBJ2-3; D not certain. V lost 3 bases, J lost 0 bases, and 7 bases lay in between. This CDR3 comprises 13 residues. The germline V gene encodes CDR1 SQVTM and CDR2 ANQGSEA. CDR3 nucleotide sequence: TGCAGCGTTGACACAGAGAGCACAGATACGCAGTATTTT. This sequence encodes CSVDTESTDTQYF.

The chain employs TRBV19 and TRBJ2-1, with D perhaps given as TRBD1 or TRBD2 (5 bases each). The V gene lost 2 bases and the J gene lost 10 bases, with 6 bases spanning the gap. This CDR3 has 11 amino acids. CDR1 is LNHDA and CDR2 is SQIVND in the germline V gene (reference sequence). CDR3 DNA sequence: TGTGCCAGTAGTATATGGGACGAGCAGTTCTTC. This encodes CASSIWDEQFF.

The CDR3 DNA follows: TGTGCCAGCGGGACAGGGGAGAGCACAGATACGCAGTATTTT. Residues: CASGTGESTDTQYF. This chain links TRBV12-3 or TRBV12-4 with TRBJ2-3; 10 bases match TRBD1. V lost 8 bases to trimming and J lost 0 bases; unmatched junction nucleotides: 2. The CDR3 is 14 residues long.

The V gene is TRBV3-1, the J gene TRBJ2-1; 14 bases are a match to TRBD2. This CDR3 has 17 residues. CDR1 and CDR2 (germline): LGHDT, YNNKEL (reference sequence). After removal of 3 bases from V and 10 bases from J, the junction contained 11 bases not matched to a gene. DNA of the CDR3: TGTGCCAGCAGCCAGAGCGCACCGGGACTAGCGGGAGTCGAGCAGTTCTTC. Its protein product is CASSQSAPGLAGVEQFF.

The rearrangement joins TRBV27 to TRBJ2-1; 7 bases align to TRBD2. From germline, CDR1 is MNHEY and CDR2 SMNVEV (reference sequence). Germline trimming cut 6 bases from V and 0 bases from J; bases unmatched to any gene: 2. The CDR3 runs 14 residues. Written as DNA, the CDR3 is TGTGCCAGCAGGGGGGGGAGCTCCTACAATGAGCAGTTCTTC. Protein: CASRGGSSYNEQFF.

The rearrangement uses TRBV20-1 and TRBJ2-1, with 9 nucleotides matching TRBD2. V shed 0 bases and J 10 bases; nucleotides not matched to a gene: 10. The CDR3 runs to 15 residues. CDR1 DFQATT and CDR2 SNEGSKA come from the germline V gene (reference sequence). The DNA of the CDR3 is TGCAGTGCTAGAGATAGGCTAGCGGGATGGAGAGAGCAGTTCTTC. Translating it yields CSARDRLAGWREQFF.

The chain recombines TRBV20-1 with TRBJ2-7, with 16 bases lining up with TRBD2. The CDR3 is 15 residues long. V was clipped by 0 bases and J by 7 bases; unmatched bases: 3. From germline, CDR1 is DFQATT and CDR2 SNEGSKA (reference sequence). CDR3 sequence (DNA): TGCAGTGCTAGAGACGGGACTAGCGGGAGGGGTGAGCAGTACGTC. Amino acid sequence: CSARDGTSGRGEQYV.